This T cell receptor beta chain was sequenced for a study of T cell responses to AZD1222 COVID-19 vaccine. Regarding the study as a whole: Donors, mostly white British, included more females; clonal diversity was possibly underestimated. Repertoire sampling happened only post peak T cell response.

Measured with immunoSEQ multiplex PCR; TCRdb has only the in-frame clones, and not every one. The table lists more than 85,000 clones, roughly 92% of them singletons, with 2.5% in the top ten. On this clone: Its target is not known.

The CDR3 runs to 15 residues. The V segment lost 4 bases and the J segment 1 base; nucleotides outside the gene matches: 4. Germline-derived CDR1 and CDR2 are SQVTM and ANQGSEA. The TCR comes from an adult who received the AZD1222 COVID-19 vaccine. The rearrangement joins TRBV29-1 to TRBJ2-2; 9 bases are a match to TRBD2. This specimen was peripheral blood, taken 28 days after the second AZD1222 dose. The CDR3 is CSVVYSGGNTGELFF. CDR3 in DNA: TGCAGCGTTGTTTATAGCGGGGGGAACACCGGGGAGCTGTTTTTT.